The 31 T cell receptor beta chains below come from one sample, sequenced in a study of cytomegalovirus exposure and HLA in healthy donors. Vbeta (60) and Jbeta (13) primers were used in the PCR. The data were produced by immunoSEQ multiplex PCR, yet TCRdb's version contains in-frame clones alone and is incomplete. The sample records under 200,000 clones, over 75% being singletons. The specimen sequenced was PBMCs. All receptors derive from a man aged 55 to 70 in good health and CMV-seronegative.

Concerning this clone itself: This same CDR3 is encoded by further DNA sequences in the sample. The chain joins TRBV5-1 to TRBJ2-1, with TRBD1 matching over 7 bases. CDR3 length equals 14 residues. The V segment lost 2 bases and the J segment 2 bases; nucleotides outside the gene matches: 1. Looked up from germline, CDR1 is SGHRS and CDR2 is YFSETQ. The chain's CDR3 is CASSLGTAYNEQFF. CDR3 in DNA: TGCGCCAGCAGCTTAGGGACAGCCTACAATGAGCAGTTCTTC. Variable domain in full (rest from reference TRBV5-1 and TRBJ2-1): KAGVTQTPRYLIKTRGQQVTLSCSPISGHRSVSWYQQTPGQGLQFLFEYFSETQRNKGNFPGRFSGRQFSNSRSEMNVSTLELGDSALYLCASSLGTAYNEQFFGPGTRLTVL.

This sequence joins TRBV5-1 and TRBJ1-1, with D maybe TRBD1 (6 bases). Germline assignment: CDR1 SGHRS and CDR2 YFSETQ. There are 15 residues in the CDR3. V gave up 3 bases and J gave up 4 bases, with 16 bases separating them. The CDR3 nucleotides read TGCGCCAGCAGCTGGGGGGCGGGGGCCAGCACTGAAGCTTTCTTT. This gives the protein CASSWGAGASTEAFF.

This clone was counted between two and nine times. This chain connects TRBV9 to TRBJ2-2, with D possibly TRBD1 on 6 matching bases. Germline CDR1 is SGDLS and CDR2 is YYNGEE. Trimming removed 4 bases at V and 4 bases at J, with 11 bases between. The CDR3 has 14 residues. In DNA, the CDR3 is TGTGCCAGCAGCTTCTTACAGGGCACCGGGGAGCTGTTTTTT. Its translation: CASSFLQGTGELFF.

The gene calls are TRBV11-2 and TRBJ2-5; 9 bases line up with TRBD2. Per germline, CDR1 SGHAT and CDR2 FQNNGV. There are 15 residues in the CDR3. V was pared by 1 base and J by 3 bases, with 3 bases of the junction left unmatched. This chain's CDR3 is CASSLGAGGEETQYF. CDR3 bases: TGTGCCAGCAGCTTAGGGGCGGGGGGGGAAGAGACCCAGTACTTC.

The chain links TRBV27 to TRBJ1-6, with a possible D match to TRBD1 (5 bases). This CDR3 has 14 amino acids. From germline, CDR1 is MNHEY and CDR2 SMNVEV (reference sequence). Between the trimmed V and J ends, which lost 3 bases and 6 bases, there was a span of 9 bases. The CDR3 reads CASSFRVSNSPLHF. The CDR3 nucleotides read TGTGCCAGCAGTTTCAGGGTTTCTAATTCACCCCTCCACTTT.

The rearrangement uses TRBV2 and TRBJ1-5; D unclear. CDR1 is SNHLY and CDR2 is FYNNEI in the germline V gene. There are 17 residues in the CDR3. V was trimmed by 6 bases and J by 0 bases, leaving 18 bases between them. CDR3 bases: TGTGCCAGCAGCGTCCCCGGAGGGTTTAATAGCAATCAGCCCCAGCATTTT. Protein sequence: CASSVPGGFNSNQPQHF.

This CDR3 reads CASSLMRGVQETQYF. CDR3 coding DNA: TGTGCCAGCAGTCTAATGCGGGGGGTTCAAGAGACCCAGTACTTC. The chain joins TRBV6-1 to TRBJ2-5, with 8 bases fitting TRBD2. CDR1 is MNHNS, CDR2 SASEGT, per germline. Germline trimming cut 5 bases from V and 2 bases from J; bases unmatched to any gene: 7. The CDR3 has 15 residues.

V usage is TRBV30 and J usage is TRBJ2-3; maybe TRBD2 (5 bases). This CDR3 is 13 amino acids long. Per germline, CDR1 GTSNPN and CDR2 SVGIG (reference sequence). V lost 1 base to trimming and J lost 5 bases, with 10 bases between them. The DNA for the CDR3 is TGTGCCTGGAGTGCGCGGGCAGGAGATACGCAGTATTTT. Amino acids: CAWSARAGDTQYF.

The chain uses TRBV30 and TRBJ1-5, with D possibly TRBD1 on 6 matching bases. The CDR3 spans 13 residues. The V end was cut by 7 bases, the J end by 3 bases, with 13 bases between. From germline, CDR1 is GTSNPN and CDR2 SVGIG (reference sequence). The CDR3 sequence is CAFGGGANQPQHF. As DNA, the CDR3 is TGTGCCTTCGGCGGGGGGGCCAATCAGCCCCAGCATTTT.

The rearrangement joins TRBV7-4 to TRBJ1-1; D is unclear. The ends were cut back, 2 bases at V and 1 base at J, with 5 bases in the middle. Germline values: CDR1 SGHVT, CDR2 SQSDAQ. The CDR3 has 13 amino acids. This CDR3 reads CASSLLRNTEAFF. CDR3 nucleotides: TGTGCCAGCAGCTTATTGAGGAACACTGAAGCTTTCTTT.

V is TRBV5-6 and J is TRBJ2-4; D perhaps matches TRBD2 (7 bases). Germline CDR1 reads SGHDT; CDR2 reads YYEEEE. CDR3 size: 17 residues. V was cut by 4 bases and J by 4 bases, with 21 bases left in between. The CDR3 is CASSLSTGGPIKNIQYF. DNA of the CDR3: TGTGCCAGCAGCCTCAGTACCGGGGGGCCTATTAAAAACATTCAGTACTTC.

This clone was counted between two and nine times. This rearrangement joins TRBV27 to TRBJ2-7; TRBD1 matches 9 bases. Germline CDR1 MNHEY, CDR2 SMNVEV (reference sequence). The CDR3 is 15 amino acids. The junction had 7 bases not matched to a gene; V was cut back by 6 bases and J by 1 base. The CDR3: CASSPSDRGSYEQYF. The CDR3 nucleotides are TGTGCCAGCAGCCCTTCGGACAGGGGTTCCTACGAGCAGTACTTC.

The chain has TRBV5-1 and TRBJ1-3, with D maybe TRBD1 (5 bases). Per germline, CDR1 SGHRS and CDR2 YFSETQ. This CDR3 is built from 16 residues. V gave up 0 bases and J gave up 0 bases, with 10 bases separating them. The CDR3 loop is CASSLDRPSSGNTIYF. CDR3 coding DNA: TGCGCCAGCAGCTTGGACAGGCCAAGCTCTGGAAACACCATATATTTT.

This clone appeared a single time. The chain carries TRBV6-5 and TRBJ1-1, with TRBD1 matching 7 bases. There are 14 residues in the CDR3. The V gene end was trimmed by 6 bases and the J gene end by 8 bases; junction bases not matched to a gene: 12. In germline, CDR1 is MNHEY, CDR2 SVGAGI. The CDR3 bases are TGTGCCAGCAGCTCCGACAGGGATATGGGAGAAGCTTTCTTT. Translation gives CASSSDRDMGEAFF.

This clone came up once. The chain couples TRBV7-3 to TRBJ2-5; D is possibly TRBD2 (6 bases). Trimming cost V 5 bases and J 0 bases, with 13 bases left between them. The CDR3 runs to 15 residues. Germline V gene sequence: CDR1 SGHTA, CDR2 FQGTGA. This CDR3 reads CASSDRGGNQETQYF. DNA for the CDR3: TGTGCCAGCAGCGATAGAGGCGGGAACCAAGAGACCCAGTACTTC.

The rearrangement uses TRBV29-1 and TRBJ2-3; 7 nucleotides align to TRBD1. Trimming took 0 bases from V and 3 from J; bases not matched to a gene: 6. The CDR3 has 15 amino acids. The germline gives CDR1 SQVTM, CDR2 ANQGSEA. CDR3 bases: TGCAGCGTTGAAGATCGGCAGGGACAGACAGATACGCAGTATTTT. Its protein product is CSVEDRQGQTDTQYF.

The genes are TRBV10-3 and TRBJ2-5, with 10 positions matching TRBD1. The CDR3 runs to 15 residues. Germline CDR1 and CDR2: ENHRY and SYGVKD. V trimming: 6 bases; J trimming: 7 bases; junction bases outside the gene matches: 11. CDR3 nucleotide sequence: TGTGCCATCAGGAACCAGACAGGGGGCCAGGCGACCCAGTACTTC. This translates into CAIRNQTGGQATQYF.

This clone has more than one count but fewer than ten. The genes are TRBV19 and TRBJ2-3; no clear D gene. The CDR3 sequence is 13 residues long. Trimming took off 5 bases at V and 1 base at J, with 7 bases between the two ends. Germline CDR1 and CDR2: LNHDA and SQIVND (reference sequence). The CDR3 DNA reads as TGTGCCAGTAGTCCGGGTCGCACAGATACGCAGTATTTT. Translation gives CASSPGRTDTQYF. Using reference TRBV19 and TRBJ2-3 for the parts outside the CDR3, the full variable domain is DGGITQSPKYLFRKEGQNVTLSCEQNLNHDAMYWYRQDPGQGLRLIYYSQIVNDFQKGDIAEGYSVSREKKESFPLTVTSAQKNPTAFYLCASSPGRTDTQYFGPGTRLTVL.

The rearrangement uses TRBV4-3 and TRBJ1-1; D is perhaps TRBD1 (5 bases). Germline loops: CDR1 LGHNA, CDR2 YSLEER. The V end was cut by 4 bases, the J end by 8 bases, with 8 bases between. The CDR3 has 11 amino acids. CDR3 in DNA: TGCGCCAGCAGCCGTCAGGGCGAAGCTTTCTTT. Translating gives CASSRQGEAFF.

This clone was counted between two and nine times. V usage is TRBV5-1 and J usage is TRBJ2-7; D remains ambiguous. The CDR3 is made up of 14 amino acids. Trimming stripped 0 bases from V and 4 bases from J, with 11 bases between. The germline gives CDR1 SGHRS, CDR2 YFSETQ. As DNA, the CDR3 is TGCGCCAGCAGCTTGGGTTACAGTTCGTACGAGCAGTACTTC. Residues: CASSLGYSSYEQYF.

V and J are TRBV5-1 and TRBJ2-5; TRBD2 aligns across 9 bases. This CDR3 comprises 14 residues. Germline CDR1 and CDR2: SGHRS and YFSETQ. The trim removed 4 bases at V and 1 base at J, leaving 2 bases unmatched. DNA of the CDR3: TGCGCCAGCAGCACGGGACTAGCCCAAGAGACCCAGTACTTC. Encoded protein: CASSTGLAQETQYF.

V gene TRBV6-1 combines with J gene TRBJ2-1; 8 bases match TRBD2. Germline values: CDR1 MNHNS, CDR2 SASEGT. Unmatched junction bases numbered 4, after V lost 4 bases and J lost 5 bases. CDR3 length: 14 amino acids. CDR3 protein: CASSVPGGNNEQFF. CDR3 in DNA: TGTGCCAGCAGTGTCCCGGGAGGGAACAATGAGCAGTTCTTC.

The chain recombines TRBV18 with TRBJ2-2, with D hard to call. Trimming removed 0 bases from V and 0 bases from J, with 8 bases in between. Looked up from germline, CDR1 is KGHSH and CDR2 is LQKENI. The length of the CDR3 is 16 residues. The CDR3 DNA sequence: TGTGCCAGCTCACCACCTGGCAGGCCGAACACCGGGGAGCTGTTTTTT. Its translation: CASSPPGRPNTGELFF.

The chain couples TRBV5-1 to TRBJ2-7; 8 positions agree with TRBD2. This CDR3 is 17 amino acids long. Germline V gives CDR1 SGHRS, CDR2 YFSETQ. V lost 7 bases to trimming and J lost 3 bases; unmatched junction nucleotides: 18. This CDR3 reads CASALRPPGGQFYEQYF. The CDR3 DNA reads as TGCGCCAGCGCCCTACGCCCCCCGGGGGGGCAGTTCTACGAGCAGTACTTC.

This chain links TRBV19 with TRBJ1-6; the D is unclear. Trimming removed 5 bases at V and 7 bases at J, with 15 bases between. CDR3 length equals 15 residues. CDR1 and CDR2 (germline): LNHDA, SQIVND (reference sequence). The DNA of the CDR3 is TGTGCCAGTAGTCCGCAAGACATGCTGAATTCACCCCTCCACTTT. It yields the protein CASSPQDMLNSPLHF.

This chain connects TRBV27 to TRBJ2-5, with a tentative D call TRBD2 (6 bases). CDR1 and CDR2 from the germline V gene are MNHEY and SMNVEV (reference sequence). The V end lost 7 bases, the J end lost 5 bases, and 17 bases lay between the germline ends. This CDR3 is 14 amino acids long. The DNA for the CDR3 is TGTGCCAGCATCCAGTCCGCCGGGAGCGAGACCCAGTACTTC. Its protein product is CASIQSAGSETQYF.

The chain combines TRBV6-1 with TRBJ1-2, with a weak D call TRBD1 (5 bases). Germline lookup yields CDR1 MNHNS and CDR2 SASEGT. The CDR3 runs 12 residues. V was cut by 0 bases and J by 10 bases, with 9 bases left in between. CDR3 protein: CASSEAAGYYTF. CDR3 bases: TGTGCCAGCAGTGAAGCTGCAGGGTACTACACCTTC.

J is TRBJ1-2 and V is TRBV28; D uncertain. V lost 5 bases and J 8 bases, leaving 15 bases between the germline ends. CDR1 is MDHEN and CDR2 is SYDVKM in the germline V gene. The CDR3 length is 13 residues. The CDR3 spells CASSGSEGGGYTF. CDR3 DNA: TGTGCCAGCAGTGGATCGGAGGGAGGAGGCTACACCTTC.

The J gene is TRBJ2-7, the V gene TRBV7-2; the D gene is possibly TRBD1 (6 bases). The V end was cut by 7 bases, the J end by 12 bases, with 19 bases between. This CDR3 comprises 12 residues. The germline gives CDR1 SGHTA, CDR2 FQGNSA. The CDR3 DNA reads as TGTGCCAGCACCTGGACAGAAGGCCCAACGTACTTC. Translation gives CASTWTEGPTYF.

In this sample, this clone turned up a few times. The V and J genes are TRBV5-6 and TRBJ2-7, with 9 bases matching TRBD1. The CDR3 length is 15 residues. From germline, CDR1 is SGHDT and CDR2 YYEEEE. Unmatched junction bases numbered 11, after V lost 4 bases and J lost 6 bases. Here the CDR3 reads CASSKQTGGSFEQYF. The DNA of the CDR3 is TGTGCCAGCAGCAAGCAAACAGGGGGCTCATTCGAGCAGTACTTC.

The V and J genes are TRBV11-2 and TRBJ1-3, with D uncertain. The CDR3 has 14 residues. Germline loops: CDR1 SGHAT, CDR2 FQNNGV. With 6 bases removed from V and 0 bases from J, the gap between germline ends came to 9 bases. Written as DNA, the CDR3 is TGTGCCAGCAGTTTGGAGGGCTCTGGAAACACCATATATTTT. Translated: CASSLEGSGNTIYF.